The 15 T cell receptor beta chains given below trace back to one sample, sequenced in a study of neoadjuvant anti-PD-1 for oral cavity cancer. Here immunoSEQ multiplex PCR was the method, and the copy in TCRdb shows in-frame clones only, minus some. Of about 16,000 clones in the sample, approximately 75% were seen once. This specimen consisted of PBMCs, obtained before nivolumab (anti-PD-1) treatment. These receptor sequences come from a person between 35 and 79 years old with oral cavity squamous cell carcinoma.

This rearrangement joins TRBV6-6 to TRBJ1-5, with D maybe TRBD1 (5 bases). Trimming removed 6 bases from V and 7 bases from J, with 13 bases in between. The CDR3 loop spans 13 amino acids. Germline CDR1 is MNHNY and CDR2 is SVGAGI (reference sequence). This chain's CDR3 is CASRDGTSQPQHF. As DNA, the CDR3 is TGTGCCAGCAGGGACGGGACCTCCCAGCCCCAGCATTTT.

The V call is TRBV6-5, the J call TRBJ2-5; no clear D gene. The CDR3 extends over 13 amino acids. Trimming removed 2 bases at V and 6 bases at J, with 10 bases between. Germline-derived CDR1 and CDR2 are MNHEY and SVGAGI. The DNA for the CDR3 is TGTGCCAGCAGTTACAGTGAGGTAAAGACCCAGTACTTC. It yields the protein CASSYSEVKTQYF.

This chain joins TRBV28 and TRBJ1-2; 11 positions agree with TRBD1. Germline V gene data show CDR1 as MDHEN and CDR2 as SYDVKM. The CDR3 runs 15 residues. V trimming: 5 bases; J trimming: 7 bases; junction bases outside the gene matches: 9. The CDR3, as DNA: TGTGCCAGCAGTCCGCTAGGGACAGGGGGGGGTGGCTACACCTTC. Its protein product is CASSPLGTGGGGYTF.

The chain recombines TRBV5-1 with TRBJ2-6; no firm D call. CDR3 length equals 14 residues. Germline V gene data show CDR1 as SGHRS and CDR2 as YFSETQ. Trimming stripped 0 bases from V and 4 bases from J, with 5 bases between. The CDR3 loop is CASSLGRGANVLTF. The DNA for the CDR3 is TGCGCCAGCAGCTTGGGTCGAGGGGCCAACGTCCTGACTTTC.

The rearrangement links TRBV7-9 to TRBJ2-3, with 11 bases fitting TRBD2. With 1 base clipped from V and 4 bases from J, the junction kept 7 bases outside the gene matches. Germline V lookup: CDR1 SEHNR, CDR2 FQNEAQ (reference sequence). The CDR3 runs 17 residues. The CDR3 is CASSLGLAGGVADTQYF. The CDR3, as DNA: TGTGCCAGCAGCTTAGGGCTAGCGGGAGGTGTGGCAGATACGCAGTATTTT.

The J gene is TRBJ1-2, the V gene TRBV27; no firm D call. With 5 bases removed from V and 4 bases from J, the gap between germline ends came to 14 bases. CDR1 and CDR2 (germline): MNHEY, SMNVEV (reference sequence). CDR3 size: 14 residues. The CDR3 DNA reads TGTGCCAGCAGTCCAAAGGGAGGAGTCTATGGCTACACCTTC. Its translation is CASSPKGGVYGYTF.

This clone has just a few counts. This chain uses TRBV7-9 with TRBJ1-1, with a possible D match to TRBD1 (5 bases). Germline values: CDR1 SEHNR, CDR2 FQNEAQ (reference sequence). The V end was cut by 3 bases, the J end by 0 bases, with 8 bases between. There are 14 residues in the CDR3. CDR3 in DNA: TGTGCCAGCAGCTTTACAGGACTGAACACTGAAGCTTTCTTT. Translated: CASSFTGLNTEAFF.

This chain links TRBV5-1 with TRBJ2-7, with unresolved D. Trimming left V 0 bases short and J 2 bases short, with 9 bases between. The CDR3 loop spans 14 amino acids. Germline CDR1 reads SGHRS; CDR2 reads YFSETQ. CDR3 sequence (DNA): TGCGCCAGCAGCTTGGGAGACGGAGCCTACGAGCAGTACTTC. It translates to CASSLGDGAYEQYF.

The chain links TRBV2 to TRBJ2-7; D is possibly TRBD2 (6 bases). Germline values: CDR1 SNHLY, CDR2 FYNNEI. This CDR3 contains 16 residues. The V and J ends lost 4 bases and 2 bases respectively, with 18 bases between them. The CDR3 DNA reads TGTGCCAGCAGTGTCCCGCGAGGCGGGAAACCCTACGAGCAGTACTTC. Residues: CASSVPRGGKPYEQYF.

The CDR3 DNA is TGTGCCAGCAGTGACCGACAGGGGAGCACCGGGGAGCTGTTTTTT. Its translation is CASSDRQGSTGELFF. The chain recombines TRBV6-1 with TRBJ2-2; 8 bases align to TRBD1. From germline, CDR1 is MNHNS and CDR2 SASEGT. This CDR3 has 15 residues. With 3 bases clipped from V and 4 bases from J, the junction kept 4 bases outside the gene matches.

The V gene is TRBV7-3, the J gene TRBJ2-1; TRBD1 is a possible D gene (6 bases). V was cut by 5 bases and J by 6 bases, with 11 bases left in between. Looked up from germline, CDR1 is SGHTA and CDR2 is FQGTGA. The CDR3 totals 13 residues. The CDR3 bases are TGTGCCAGCAGCATGACAGGTATCAATGAGCAGTTCTTC. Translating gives CASSMTGINEQFF.

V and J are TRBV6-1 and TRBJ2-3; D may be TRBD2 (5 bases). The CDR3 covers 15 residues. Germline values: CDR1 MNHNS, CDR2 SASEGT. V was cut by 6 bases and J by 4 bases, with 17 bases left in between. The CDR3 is CASRRPEGSADTQYF. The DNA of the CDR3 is TGTGCCAGCAGACGCCCCGAGGGTTCCGCAGATACGCAGTATTTT.

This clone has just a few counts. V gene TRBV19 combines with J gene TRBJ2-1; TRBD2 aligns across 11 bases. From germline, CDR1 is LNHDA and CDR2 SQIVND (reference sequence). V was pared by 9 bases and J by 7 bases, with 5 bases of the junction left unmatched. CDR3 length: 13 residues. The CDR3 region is CASRLAGSNEQFF. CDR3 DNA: TGTGCCAGCCGACTAGCGGGATCTAATGAGCAGTTCTTC.

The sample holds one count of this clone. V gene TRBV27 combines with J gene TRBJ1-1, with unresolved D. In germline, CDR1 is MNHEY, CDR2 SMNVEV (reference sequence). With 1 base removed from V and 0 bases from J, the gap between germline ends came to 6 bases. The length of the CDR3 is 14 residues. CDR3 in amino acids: CASSLYSVNTEAFF. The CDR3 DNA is TGTGCCAGCAGTTTATATTCAGTGAACACTGAAGCTTTCTTT.

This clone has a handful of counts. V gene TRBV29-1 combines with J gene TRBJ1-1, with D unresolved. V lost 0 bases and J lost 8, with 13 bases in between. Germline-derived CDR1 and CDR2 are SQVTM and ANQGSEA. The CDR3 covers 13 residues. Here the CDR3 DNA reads TGCAGCGTTGAAGATTTCTTCGCGACAGAAGCTTTCTTT. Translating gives CSVEDFFATEAFF.